Each of the 27 T cell receptor beta chains below was sequenced from the same sample in a study of long-term antiretroviral therapy in people with HIV (dated by TCRdb to the early 2020s). Sequencing of the TRB variable region was done with the immunoSEQ hsTCRB v3.0 assay at survey level resolution. The immuneACCESS repertoire file appears here via TCRdb, limited to in-frame rearrangements. These files lack a portion of the clones; in checked studies, under half of the deficit traces to unresolved V genes, and the cause of the others is not known. The table for this sample lists 20,000 to 25,000 clones; around 81% of them were counted only once. The ten largest clones take up around 7.2% of the sample. Sample: unsorted PBMCs, taken 1.5 years after starting antiretroviral therapy. The receptors stem from a man aged 25 to 45 with HIV.

This clone was picked up a small number of times. The chain joins TRBV7-9 to TRBJ1-2; D is unclear. The V gene lost 8 bases and the J gene lost 0 bases, with 16 bases spanning the gap. CDR1 is SEHNR and CDR2 is FQNEAQ in the germline V gene (reference sequence). This CDR3 has 15 amino acids. CDR3 amino acids: CASRAWEDANYGYTF. The CDR3 region has the DNA TGTGCCAGCCGGGCTTGGGAGGATGCTAACTATGGCTACACCTTC.

This chain uses TRBV27 with TRBJ2-7; TRBD2 matches 13 bases. The V gene's germline CDR1 is MNHEY and CDR2 SMNVEV (reference sequence). Trimming at V came to 6 bases and at J to 8 bases, leaving 10 bases not matched to a gene. The CDR3 totals 15 residues. The CDR3 region is CASSSLGTSGTKQYF. The CDR3 bases are TGTGCCAGCAGCAGTTTGGGGACTAGCGGGACTAAGCAGTACTTC.

The V gene is TRBV10-1, the J gene TRBJ2-2, with 13 nucleotides matching TRBD2. This CDR3 contains 15 residues. The germline V gene encodes CDR1 WNHNN and CDR2 SYGVQD (reference sequence). J was trimmed by 6 bases and V by 6 bases; bases with no gene match: 4. The CDR3 nucleotides are TGCGCCAGCAGCCGGACTAGCGGGAGCGCCGGGGAGCTGTTTTTT. As protein: CASSRTSGSAGELFF.

The rearrangement joins TRBV30 to TRBJ2-5; TRBD2 matches 7 bases. Germline CDR1 reads GTSNPN; CDR2 reads SVGIG (reference sequence). After removal of 4 bases from V and 7 bases from J, the junction contained 9 bases not matched to a gene. The CDR3 has 13 residues. The CDR3 DNA sequence: TGTGCCTGGAACGGGAGGTCTTATGGGACCCAGTACTTC. This codes for CAWNGRSYGTQYF.

V gene TRBV2 combines with J gene TRBJ1-2; 7 nucleotides align to TRBD1. This CDR3 spans 18 amino acids. Germline CDR1 and CDR2: SNHLY and FYNNEI. With 4 bases clipped from V and 3 bases from J, the junction kept 17 bases outside the gene matches. CDR3 DNA: TGTGCCAGCAGTGCCAACGTGGATAGACAGGGTTTTTACTATGGCTACACCTTC. Its translation is CASSANVDRQGFYYGYTF.

This clone is medium-sized in the sample. The sample contains more than one DNA sequence encoding this CDR3. The J gene is TRBJ1-5, the V gene TRBV6-6; 8 bases are shared with TRBD1. The V gene's germline CDR1 is MNHNY and CDR2 SVGAGI (reference sequence). The CDR3 length is 14 residues. The V gene end was trimmed by 6 bases and the J gene end by 3 bases; junction bases not matched to a gene: 4. The CDR3 loop reads CASSPTGANQPQHF. The CDR3, as DNA: TGTGCCAGCAGCCCGACAGGGGCCAATCAGCCCCAGCATTTT.

The V and J genes are TRBV4-3 and TRBJ1-4, with 8 bases that match TRBD1. The V gene's germline CDR1 is LGHNA and CDR2 YSLEER. J lost 4 bases, V lost 0 bases, and 10 bases had no gene match. This CDR3 region has 18 residues. The CDR3 DNA is TGCGCCAGCAGCCAAGAGGGGACAGGAAGTCGATTTAATGAAAAACTGTTTTTT. It yields the protein CASSQEGTGSRFNEKLFF.

CDR3 in DNA: TGTGCCAGCAGTTACCCGAATTTAAACATCTACGAGCAGTACTTC. This translates into CASSYPNLNIYEQYF. The V gene is TRBV6-5, the J gene TRBJ2-7; no definite D call. CDR3 length: 15 amino acids. The germline V gene encodes CDR1 MNHEY and CDR2 SVGAGI. The germline V and J ends were trimmed by 2 bases and 3 bases, with 14 bases remaining between them.

The CDR3 here is CASSPKLGRDNEQYF. The CDR3 DNA follows: TGTGCCAGCTCACCAAAACTGGGCAGGGATAACGAGCAGTACTTC. The chain combines TRBV18 with TRBJ2-7; D is perhaps TRBD1 (5 bases). This CDR3 is 15 amino acids long. CDR1 and CDR2 (germline): KGHSH, LQKENI. Trimming shortened V by 2 bases and J by 5 bases, and 16 bases separated the two germline ends.

CDR3 loop: CASNTGGHEQYF. The DNA of the CDR3 is TGTGCCAGCAACACGGGGGGTCACGAGCAGTACTTC. This rearrangement joins TRBV13 to TRBJ2-7; the match to TRBD2 covers 7 bases. The CDR3 is made up of 12 amino acids. The ends lost 7 bases at V and 5 bases at J; junction bases unmatched: 5. The V gene's germline CDR1 is PRHDT and CDR2 FYEKMQ (reference sequence).

The chain couples TRBV27 to TRBJ2-1; 10 nucleotides agree with TRBD2. The CDR3 runs to 16 residues. Germline V gives CDR1 MNHEY, CDR2 SMNVEV (reference sequence). After removal of 4 bases from V and 6 bases from J, the junction contained 9 bases not matched to a gene. The CDR3 sequence: CASSWLAGEGRNEQFF. CDR3 in DNA: TGTGCCAGCAGTTGGCTAGCGGGAGAAGGGCGCAATGAGCAGTTCTTC.

The CDR3 loop reads CASSLVRGDGYTF. In nucleotides, the CDR3 is TGTGCCAGCAGCTTGGTCAGGGGAGATGGCTACACCTTC. The chain combines TRBV5-6 with TRBJ1-2; D might be TRBD1 (6 bases). This CDR3 contains 13 residues. V lost 0 bases, J lost 6 bases, and 9 bases lay in between. CDR1 is SGHDT and CDR2 is YYEEEE in the germline V gene.

V and J are TRBV10-1 and TRBJ2-7; D possibly matches TRBD1 or TRBD2 (5 bases each). This CDR3 region has 12 residues. The ends were cut back, 8 bases at V and 1 base at J, with 9 bases in the middle. Germline CDR1 is WNHNN and CDR2 is SYGVQD (reference sequence). CDR3 protein: CASGTKSYEQYF. The CDR3 DNA sequence: TGCGCCAGCGGGACGAAGTCCTACGAGCAGTACTTC.

The chain joins TRBV7-6 to TRBJ1-1; the D gene is possibly TRBD1 (6 bases). Germline lookup yields CDR1 SGHVS and CDR2 FNYEAQ. The CDR3 totals 14 residues. V lost 5 bases and J 1 base, leaving 11 bases between the germline ends. The CDR3 bases are TGTGCCAGCAGCCCGGCGGGGGCGAACACTGAAGCTTTCTTT. The encoded protein is CASSPAGANTEAFF.

This rearrangement joins TRBV4-2 to TRBJ2-4; D ambiguous. This CDR3 has 15 residues. V was pared by 2 bases and J by 3 bases, with 11 bases between. In germline, CDR1 is LGHNA, CDR2 YNFKEQ. The CDR3 loop is CASSQHGRDKNIQYF. Written as DNA, the CDR3 is TGTGCCAGCAGCCAACATGGAAGGGACAAAAACATTCAGTACTTC.

The chain combines TRBV10-3 with TRBJ2-1; 8 bases line up with TRBD1. The CDR3 spans 13 residues. J gave up 8 bases and V 11 bases, and 11 bases lay outside the gene matches. Germline V gene sequence: CDR1 ENHRY, CDR2 SYGVKD. CDR3 protein: CASQDRADDEQFF. The CDR3 DNA is TGTGCCTCACAGGACAGGGCGGACGATGAGCAGTTCTTC.

This clone was counted a few times. The chain carries TRBV4-1 and TRBJ1-2; 8 nucleotides match TRBD1. Unmatched junction bases numbered 12, after V lost 4 bases and J lost 8 bases. The germline V gene encodes CDR1 MGHRA and CDR2 YSYEKL. CDR3 length: 15 residues. In DNA form, the CDR3 reads TGCGCCAGCAGCCCCTCCGGGACAGGAGGTGAGGGCTACACCTTC. As protein: CASSPSGTGGEGYTF.

The rearrangement links TRBV19 to TRBJ1-1; D remains ambiguous. V was pared by 4 bases and J by 4 bases, with 10 bases between. The CDR3 consists of 13 residues. The germline CDR1 and CDR2 sequences are LNHDA and SQIVND (reference sequence). CDR3 DNA sequence: TGTGCCAGTAGTAACGGGAGTGTCACTGAAGCTTTCTTT. Its protein product is CASSNGSVTEAFF.

The V and J genes are TRBV4-3 and TRBJ2-1; D unresolved. Trimming took 1 base from V and 9 from J, leaving 7 bases between them. There are 12 residues in the CDR3. From germline, CDR1 is LGHNA and CDR2 YSLEER. The CDR3 region has the DNA TGCGCCAGCAGCCAAGGACTGAGTGAGCAGTTCTTC. This gives the protein CASSQGLSEQFF.

The chain carries TRBV5-1 and TRBJ2-7; no clear D. The germline V gene encodes CDR1 SGHRS and CDR2 YFSETQ. The CDR3 is 11 residues long. The V end lost 4 bases, the J end lost 6 bases, and 8 bases lay between the germline ends. CDR3 region: CASSENGEQYF. In nucleotides, the CDR3 is TGCGCCAGCAGCGAGAACGGCGAGCAGTACTTC. Variable domain in full (rest from reference TRBV5-1 and TRBJ2-7): KAGVTQTPRYLIKTRGQQVTLSCSPISGHRSVSWYQQTPGQGLQFLFEYFSETQRNKGNFPGRFSGRQFSNSRSEMNVSTLELGDSALYLCASSENGEQYFGPGTRLTVT.

This chain connects TRBV5-1 to TRBJ2-7; weak D call: TRBD1 (6 bases). The V gene lost 2 bases and the J gene lost 2 bases, with 14 bases spanning the gap. The CDR3 length is 15 residues. Looked up from germline, CDR1 is SGHRS and CDR2 is YFSETQ. The DNA for the CDR3 is TGCGCCAGCAGCTTCTTACAGGGTGCAGCCTACGAGCAGTACTTC. Protein sequence: CASSFLQGAAYEQYF. The full variable domain, its missing parts supplied by reference TRBV5-1 and TRBJ2-7, is KAGVTQTPRYLIKTRGQQVTLSCSPISGHRSVSWYQQTPGQGLQFLFEYFSETQRNKGNFPGRFSGRQFSNSRSEMNVSTLELGDSALYLCASSFLQGAAYEQYFGPGTRLTVT.

The CDR3 sequence is CSVEAFTEAFF. As DNA, the CDR3 is TGCAGCGTTGAAGCATTCACTGAAGCTTTCTTT. The chain recombines TRBV29-1 with TRBJ1-1; D is ambiguous. Trimming shortened V by 1 base and J by 4 bases, and 4 bases separated the two germline ends. This CDR3 is built from 11 residues. Germline V lookup: CDR1 SQVTM, CDR2 ANQGSEA.

In the case of this clone: Other DNA sequences from this sample encode an identical CDR3 as well. The gene calls are TRBV9 and TRBJ2-7; 11 bases align to TRBD2. The J segment lost 5 bases and the V segment lost 2 bases, leaving 3 bases of the junction unmatched. The CDR3 is 14 residues long. Germline V CDR1 and CDR2: SGDLS, YYNGEE. The CDR3: CASSVSGGDHEQYF. The CDR3 DNA reads TGTGCCAGCAGCGTTAGCGGGGGGGACCACGAGCAGTACTTC. The full variable domain, in which reference TRBV9 and TRBJ2-7 provide the parts outside the CDR3, is DSGVTQTPKHLITATGQRVTLRCSPRSGDLSVYWYQQSLDQGLQFLIQYYNGEERAKGNILERFSAQQFPDLHSELNLSSLELGDSALYFCASSVSGGDHEQYFGPGTRLTVT.

V gene TRBV2 combines with J gene TRBJ1-4; no firm D call. Trimming cost V 6 bases and J 6 bases, with 8 bases left between them. Germline CDR1 SNHLY, CDR2 FYNNEI. The length of the CDR3 is 12 residues. This CDR3 is CASRAIDEKLFF. The CDR3 nucleotides read TGTGCCAGCAGGGCGATAGATGAAAAACTGTTTTTT.

The chain employs TRBV5-6 and TRBJ2-7; weak D call: TRBD2 (6 bases). V was pared by 1 base and J by 2 bases, with 19 bases between. From germline, CDR1 is SGHDT and CDR2 YYEEEE. This CDR3 is built from 17 residues. In DNA, the CDR3 is TGTGCCAGCAGCTTGAGGCTAGCGAGTCGTATGGCCTACGAGCAGTACTTC. Its protein is CASSLRLASRMAYEQYF.

The V call is TRBV9, the J call TRBJ1-1; 7 nucleotides line up with TRBD1. V trimming: 0 bases; J trimming: 1 base; junction bases outside the gene matches: 3. This CDR3 contains 15 residues. Germline assignment: CDR1 SGDLS and CDR2 YYNGEE. This chain's CDR3 is CASSVGQGGNTEAFF. In DNA form, the CDR3 reads TGTGCCAGCAGCGTAGGGCAGGGGGGGAACACTGAAGCTTTCTTT.

This chain joins TRBV7-9 and TRBJ2-5; 10 bases are shared with TRBD2. V shed 3 bases and J 4 bases; nucleotides not matched to a gene: 5. Germline V gene data show CDR1 as SEHNR and CDR2 as FQNEAQ (reference sequence). This CDR3 region has 15 residues. The DNA for the CDR3 is TGTGCCAGCAGCTTCAACGAGCGGGAGGGAGAGACCCAGTACTTC. This encodes CASSFNEREGETQYF.